There are many counts of the clone carrying this T cell receptor beta chain. The investigators amplified TCR beta CDR3 regions from RNA transcripts. TCR CDR3 underwent first-round RT-PCR with the HTBI primer set. Each CDR3 protein is one row after TCRdb ran MiXCR on the multiplex PCR reads. The repertoire has 500,000 to 750,000 distinct CDR3 sequences, 14% of them found once; the top ten carry approximately 6.4%. With V trimmed by 5 bases and J by 4 bases, 7 bases remained unmatched. The CDR3 loop spans 15 amino acids. Germline V gene lookup returns CDR1 SGHAT and CDR2 FQNNGV. The sample is drawn from a study of T cells in Graves' hyperthyroidism and ophthalmopathy.

The sequenced material came from blood. The chain links TRBV11-2 to TRBJ2-5; TRBD2 aligns across 10 bases. This receptor was obtained from a woman aged 18-30 years with Graves' ophthalmopathy. Here the CDR3 DNA reads TGTGCCAGCAGCACTAGCGGGGTTGGGCGAGAGACCCAGTACTTC. This codes for CASSTSGVGRETQYF.